The present T cell receptor (beta chain) was sequenced within a study of blood T cells in healthy people across ages. With a J-beta primer mix and a sample-barcoded 5' primer, a second PCR ran about 7 to 12 cycles. TCRdb reprocessed the 5' RACE reads via MiXCR and lists one record per CDR3 protein. This table has about 1.5 million distinct CDR3 sequences, approximately 39% appearing once. This clonotype showed up just a few times. The length of the CDR3 is 15 residues. In germline, CDR1 is SGHRS, CDR2 YFSETQ. V was shortened by 4 bases and J by 2 bases, with 15 bases between the two germline ends. The V gene is TRBV5-1, the J gene TRBJ2-5; D is unresolved. Material for sequencing was blood. This clonotype was sampled from a woman aged 18-30 years in good health. CDR3 amino acids: CASSPFTGLQETQYF. The DNA of the CDR3 is TGCGCCAGCAGCCCCTTTACTGGGCTACAAGAGACCCAGTACTTC. Supplemented by reference TRBV5-1 and TRBJ2-5, the full variable domain reads KAGVTQTPRYLIKTRGQQVTLSCSPISGHRSVSWYQQTPGQGLQFLFEYFSETQRNKGNFPGRFSGRQFSNSRSEMNVSTLELGDSALYLCASSPFTGLQETQYFGPGTRLLVL.